The 9 T cell receptor beta chains presented below share a single source sample, sequenced in a study of cytomegalovirus exposure and HLA in healthy donors. Both 60 Vbeta primers and 13 Jbeta primers went into the PCR. Clones were sequenced by immunoSEQ multiplex PCR, and TCRdb holds only the in-frame ones, with some missing. The table has about 130,000 clones, approximately 82% seen once. Source material: PBMCs. The receptors derive from a boy under 10 years old in good health and CMV-seronegative.

The rearrangement uses TRBV9 and TRBJ1-1, with TRBD1 as a possible D gene (6 bases). The CDR3 runs 14 residues. Between the trimmed V and J ends, which lost 0 bases and 3 bases, there was a span of 9 bases. CDR1 is SGDLS, CDR2 YYNGEE, per germline. CDR3 DNA: TGTGCCAGCAGCGTAGTAGGGGGGGACACTGAAGCTTTCTTT. Its protein product is CASSVVGGDTEAFF.

On this clone itself: One junction end disagrees with the germline gene, perhaps due to a read error. The chain joins TRBV7-9 to TRBJ2-1, with D possibly TRBD2 on 5 matching bases. Germline V gene data show CDR1 as SEHNR and CDR2 as FQNEAQ (reference sequence). The length of the CDR3 is 12 residues. DNA of the CDR3: TGTTCCAGCAGCCCTGGACTCGATGAGCAGTTCTTC. Translating gives CSSSPGLDEQFF.

Concerning this clone: One end of the junction varies from germline; a read error may be responsible. The rearrangement links TRBV9 to TRBJ1-5; maybe TRBD1 (5 bases). The length of the CDR3 is 15 residues. Germline lookup yields CDR1 SGDLS and CDR2 YYNGEE. The CDR3 bases are TGTACCAGCAGCCCGGGTGGAGGGGCATGGCAGCCCCAGCATTTT. It yields the protein CTSSPGGGAWQPQHF.

The chain has TRBV13 and TRBJ2-3; TRBD1 matches 12 bases. The CDR3 length is 18 residues. The germline CDR1 and CDR2 sequences are PRHDT and FYEKMQ (reference sequence). V trimming: 5 bases; J trimming: 3 bases; junction bases outside the gene matches: 12. CDR3 protein: CASSKPGQGAFGTDTQYF. In nucleotides, the CDR3 is TGTGCCAGCAGCAAACCGGGACAGGGGGCGTTTGGAACAGATACGCAGTATTTT.

This clone appeared once. This rearrangement joins TRBV6-1 to TRBJ1-5; the D gene is possibly TRBD1 (5 bases). This CDR3 is built from 14 residues. The germline CDR1 and CDR2 sequences are MNHNS and SASEGT. V lost 3 bases to trimming and J lost 3 bases, with 9 bases between them. CDR3 DNA sequence: TGTGCCAGCAGTGATTCAGGGAACAATCAGCCCCAGCATTTT. Protein: CASSDSGNNQPQHF.

The chain joins TRBV5-8 to TRBJ2-2; possibly TRBD1 for D (6 bases). Trimming left V 4 bases short and J 0 bases short, with 10 bases between. The germline gives CDR1 SGHTS, CDR2 YDEGEE. The CDR3 consists of 15 residues. The CDR3 sequence: CASSLGATNTGELFF. The CDR3 DNA reads TGTGCCAGCAGCCTGGGGGCTACGAACACCGGGGAGCTGTTTTTT.

The chain combines TRBV5-1 with TRBJ2-1, with D possibly being TRBD2 (6 bases). The CDR3 is made up of 12 amino acids. The V end lost 5 bases, the J end lost 8 bases, and 11 bases lay between the germline ends. Germline-derived CDR1 and CDR2 are SGHRS and YFSETQ. DNA of the CDR3: TGCGCCAGCAGAGGAGGGTGGGATGAGCAGTTCTTC. It is translated as CASRGGWDEQFF.

This clone was found once. The chain recombines TRBV30 with TRBJ2-1; TRBD2 agrees at 9 bases. The V segment lost 0 bases and the J segment 8 bases; nucleotides outside the gene matches: 14. CDR3 length: 17 amino acids. Germline CDR1 GTSNPN, CDR2 SVGIG (reference sequence). The CDR3 DNA sequence: TGTGCCTGGAGTGTGGCTTTAGGGCTAGCGGGAAGGGATGAGCAGTTCTTC. Translation: CAWSVALGLAGRDEQFF.

The rearrangement joins TRBV5-1 to TRBJ2-1; 8 nucleotides match TRBD1. Trimming took 7 bases from V and 12 from J; bases not matched to a gene: 18. This CDR3 spans 15 amino acids. CDR1 and CDR2 (germline): SGHRS, YFSETQ. The CDR3: CASRSSQDRALTQFF. In nucleotides, the CDR3 is TGCGCCAGCCGCAGCTCCCAGGACAGGGCTCTAACGCAGTTCTTC.